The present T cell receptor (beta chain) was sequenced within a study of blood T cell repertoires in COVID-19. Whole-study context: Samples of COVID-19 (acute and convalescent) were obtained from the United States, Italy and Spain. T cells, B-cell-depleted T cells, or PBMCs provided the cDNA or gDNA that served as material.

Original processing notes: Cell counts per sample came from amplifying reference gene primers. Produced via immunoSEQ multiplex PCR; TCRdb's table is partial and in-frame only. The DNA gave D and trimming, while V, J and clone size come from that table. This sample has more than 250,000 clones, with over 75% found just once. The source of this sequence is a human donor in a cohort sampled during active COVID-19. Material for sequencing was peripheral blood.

The CDR3 DNA reads as TGTGCCAGCAGCCGCACGACAGGGCACAATCAGCCCCAGCATTTT. Translating gives CASSRTTGHNQPQHF. V usage is TRBV28 and J usage is TRBJ1-5, with 7 nucleotides matching TRBD1. Germline values: CDR1 MDHEN, CDR2 SYDVKM. V shed 6 bases, J shed 3 bases, and the junction held 8 bases outside the gene matches. This CDR3 contains 15 residues. The full variable domain, completed using reference TRBV28 and TRBJ1-5, is DVKVTQSSRYLVKRTGEKVFLECVQDMDHENMFWYRQDPGLGLRLIYFSYDVKMKEKGDIPEGYSVSREKKERFSLILESASTNQTSMYLCASSRTTGHNQPQHFGDGTRLSIL.